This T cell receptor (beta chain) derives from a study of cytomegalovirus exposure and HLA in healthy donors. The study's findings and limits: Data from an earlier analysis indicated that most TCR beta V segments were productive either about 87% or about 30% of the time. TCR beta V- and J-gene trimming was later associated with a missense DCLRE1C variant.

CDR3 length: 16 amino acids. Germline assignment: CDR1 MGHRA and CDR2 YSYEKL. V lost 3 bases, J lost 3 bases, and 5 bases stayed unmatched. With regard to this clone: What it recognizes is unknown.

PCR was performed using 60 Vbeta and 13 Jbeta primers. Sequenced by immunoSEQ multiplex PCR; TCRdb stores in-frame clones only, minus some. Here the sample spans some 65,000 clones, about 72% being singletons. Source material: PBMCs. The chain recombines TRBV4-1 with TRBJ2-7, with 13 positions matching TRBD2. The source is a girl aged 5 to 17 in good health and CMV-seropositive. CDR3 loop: CASSQPTSGRDYEQYF. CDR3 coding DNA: TGCGCCAGCAGCCAGCCTACTAGCGGGAGGGACTACGAGCAGTACTTC.